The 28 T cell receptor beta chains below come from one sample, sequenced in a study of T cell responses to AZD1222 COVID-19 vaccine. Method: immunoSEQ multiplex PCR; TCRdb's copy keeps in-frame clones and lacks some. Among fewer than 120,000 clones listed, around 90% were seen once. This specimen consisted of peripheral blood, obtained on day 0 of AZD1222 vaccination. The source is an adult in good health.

The CDR3 spells CASRGTGGRGNTIYF. The DNA for the CDR3 is TGTGCCAGCAGGGGGACAGGGGGCCGAGGAAACACCATATATTTT. This chain links TRBV6-5 with TRBJ1-3; TRBD1 agrees at 12 bases. J lost 4 bases, V lost 6 bases, and 4 bases had no gene match. Germline values: CDR1 MNHEY, CDR2 SVGAGI. This CDR3 is built from 15 residues.

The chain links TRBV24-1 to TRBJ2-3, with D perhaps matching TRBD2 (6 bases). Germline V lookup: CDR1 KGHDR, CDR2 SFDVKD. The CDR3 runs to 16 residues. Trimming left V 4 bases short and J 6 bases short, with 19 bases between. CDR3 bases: TGTGCCACCAGTGACTCCGGGACTCCAAACGCCGATACGCAGTATTTT. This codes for CATSDSGTPNADTQYF.

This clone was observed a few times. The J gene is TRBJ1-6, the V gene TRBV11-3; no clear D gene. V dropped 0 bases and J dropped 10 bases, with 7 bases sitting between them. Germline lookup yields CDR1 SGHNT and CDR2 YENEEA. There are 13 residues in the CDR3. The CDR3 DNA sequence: TGTGCCAGCAGCTTAGAGGCCAGCTCACCCCTCCACTTT. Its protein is CASSLEASSPLHF. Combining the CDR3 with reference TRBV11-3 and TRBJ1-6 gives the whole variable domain EAGVVQSPRYKIIEKKQPVAFWCNPISGHNTLYWYLQNLGQGPELLIRYENEEAVDDSQLPKDRFSAERLKGVDSTLKIQPAELGDSAVYLCASSLEASSPLHFGNGTRLTVT.

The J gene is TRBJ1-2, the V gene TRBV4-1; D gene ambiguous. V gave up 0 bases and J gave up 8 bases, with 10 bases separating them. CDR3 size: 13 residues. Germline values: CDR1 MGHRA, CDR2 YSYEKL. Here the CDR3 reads CASSQDMEGGYTF. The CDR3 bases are TGCGCCAGCAGCCAAGATATGGAGGGAGGCTACACCTTC.

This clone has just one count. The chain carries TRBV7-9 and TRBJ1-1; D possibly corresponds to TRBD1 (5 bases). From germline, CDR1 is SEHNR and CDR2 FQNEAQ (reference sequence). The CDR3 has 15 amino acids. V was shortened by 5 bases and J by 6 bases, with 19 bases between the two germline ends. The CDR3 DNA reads TGTGCCAGCAGCCCGTCTAGGGGCCTCGGGCCTGAAGCTTTCTTT. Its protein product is CASSPSRGLGPEAFF.

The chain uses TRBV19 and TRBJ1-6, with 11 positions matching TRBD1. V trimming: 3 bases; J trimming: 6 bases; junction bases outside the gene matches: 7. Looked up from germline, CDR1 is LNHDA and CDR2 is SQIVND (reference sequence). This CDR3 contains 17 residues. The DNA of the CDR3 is TGTGCCAGTAGTATTATCGGACAGGGGGCCGGTAATTCACCCCTCCACTTT. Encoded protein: CASSIIGQGAGNSPLHF.

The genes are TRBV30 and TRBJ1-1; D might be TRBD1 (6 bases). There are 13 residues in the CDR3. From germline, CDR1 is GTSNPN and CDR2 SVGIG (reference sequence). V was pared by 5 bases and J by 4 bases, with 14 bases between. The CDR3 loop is CAWSFRGSTEAFF. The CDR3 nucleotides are TGTGCCTGGTCTTTCAGGGGTTCCACTGAAGCTTTCTTT.

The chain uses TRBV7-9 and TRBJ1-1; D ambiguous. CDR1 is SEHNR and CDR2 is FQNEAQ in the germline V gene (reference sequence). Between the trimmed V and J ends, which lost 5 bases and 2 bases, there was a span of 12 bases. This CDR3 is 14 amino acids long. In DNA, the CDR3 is TGTGCCAGCAGCCCCCGGGAGACCAACACTGAAGCTTTCTTT. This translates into CASSPRETNTEAFF.

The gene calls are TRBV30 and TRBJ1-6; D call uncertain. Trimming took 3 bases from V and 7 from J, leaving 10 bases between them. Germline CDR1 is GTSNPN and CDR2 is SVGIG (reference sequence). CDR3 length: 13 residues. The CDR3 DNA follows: TGTGCCTGGAGCCGGAGCGGGAATTCACCCCTCCACTTT. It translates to CAWSRSGNSPLHF.

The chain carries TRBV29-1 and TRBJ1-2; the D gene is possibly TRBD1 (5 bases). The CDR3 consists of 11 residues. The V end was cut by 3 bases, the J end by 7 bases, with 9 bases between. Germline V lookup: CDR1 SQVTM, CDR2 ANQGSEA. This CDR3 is CSVDYGGGYTF. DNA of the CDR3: TGCAGCGTTGACTACGGGGGTGGCTACACCTTC.

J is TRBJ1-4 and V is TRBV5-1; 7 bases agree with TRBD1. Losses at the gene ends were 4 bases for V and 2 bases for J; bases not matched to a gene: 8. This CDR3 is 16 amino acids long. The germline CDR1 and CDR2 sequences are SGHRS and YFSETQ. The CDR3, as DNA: TGCGCCAGCAGCGTTGGAACAGGGGCCACTAATGAAAAACTGTTTTTT. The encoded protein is CASSVGTGATNEKLFF.

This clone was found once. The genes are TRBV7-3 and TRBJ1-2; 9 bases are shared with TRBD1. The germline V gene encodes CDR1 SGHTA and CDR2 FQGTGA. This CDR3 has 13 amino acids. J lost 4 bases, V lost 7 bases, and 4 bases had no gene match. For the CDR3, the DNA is TGTGCCAGCAACAGGGGGCAATCCTATGGCTACACCTTC. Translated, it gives CASNRGQSYGYTF.

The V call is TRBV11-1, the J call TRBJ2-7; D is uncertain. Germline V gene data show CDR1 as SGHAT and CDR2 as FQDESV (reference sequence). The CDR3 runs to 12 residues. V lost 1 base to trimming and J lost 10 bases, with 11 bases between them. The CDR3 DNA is TGTGCCAGCAGCTTAGAAGCCGGGCGACAGTACTTC. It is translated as CASSLEAGRQYF.

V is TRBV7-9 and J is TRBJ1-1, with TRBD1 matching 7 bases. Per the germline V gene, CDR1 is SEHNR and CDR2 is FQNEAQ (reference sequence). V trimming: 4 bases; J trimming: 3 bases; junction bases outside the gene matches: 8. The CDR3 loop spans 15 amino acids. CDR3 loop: CASSSKTGMDTEAFF. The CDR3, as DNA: TGTGCCAGCAGCTCTAAGACAGGGATGGACACTGAAGCTTTCTTT.

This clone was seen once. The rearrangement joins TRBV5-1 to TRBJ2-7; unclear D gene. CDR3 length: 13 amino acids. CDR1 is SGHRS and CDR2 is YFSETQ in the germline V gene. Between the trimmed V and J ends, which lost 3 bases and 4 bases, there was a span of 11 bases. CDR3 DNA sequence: TGCGCCAGCAGCTCAGAGGTGAGGTACGAGCAGTACTTC. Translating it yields CASSSEVRYEQYF. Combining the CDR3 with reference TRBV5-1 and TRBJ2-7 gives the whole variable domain KAGVTQTPRYLIKTRGQQVTLSCSPISGHRSVSWYQQTPGQGLQFLFEYFSETQRNKGNFPGRFSGRQFSNSRSEMNVSTLELGDSALYLCASSSEVRYEQYFGPGTRLTVT.

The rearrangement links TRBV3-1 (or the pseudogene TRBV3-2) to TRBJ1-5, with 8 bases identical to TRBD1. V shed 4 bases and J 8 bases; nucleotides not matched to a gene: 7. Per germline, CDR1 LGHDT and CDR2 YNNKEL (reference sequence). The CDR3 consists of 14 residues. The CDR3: CASSLGQGIKPQHF. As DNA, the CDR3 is TGTGCCAGCAGCCTCGGACAGGGTATTAAGCCCCAGCATTTT.

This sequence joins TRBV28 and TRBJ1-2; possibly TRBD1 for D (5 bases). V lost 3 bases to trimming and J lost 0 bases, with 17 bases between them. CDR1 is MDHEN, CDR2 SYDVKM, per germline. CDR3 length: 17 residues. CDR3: CASSFLDRGAANYGYTF. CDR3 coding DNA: TGTGCCAGCAGTTTTCTAGATAGAGGGGCAGCTAACTATGGCTACACCTTC.

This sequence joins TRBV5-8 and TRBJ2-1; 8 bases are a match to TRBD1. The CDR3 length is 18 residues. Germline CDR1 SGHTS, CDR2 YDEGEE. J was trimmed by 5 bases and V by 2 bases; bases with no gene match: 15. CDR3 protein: CASSLGQGASFQHNEQFF. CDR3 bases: TGTGCCAGCAGCTTAGGACAGGGTGCTTCCTTCCAACACAATGAGCAGTTCTTC.

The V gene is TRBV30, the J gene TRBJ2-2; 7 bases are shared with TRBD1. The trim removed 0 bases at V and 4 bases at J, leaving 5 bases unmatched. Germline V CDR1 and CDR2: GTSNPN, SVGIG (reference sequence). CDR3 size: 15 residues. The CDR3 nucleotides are TGTGCCTGGAGTGTAAGAAAGGGGGCCACCGGGGAGCTGTTTTTT. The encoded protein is CAWSVRKGATGELFF. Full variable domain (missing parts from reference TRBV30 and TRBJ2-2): SQTIHQWPATLVQPVGSPLSLECTVEGTSNPNLYWYRQAAGRGLQLLFYSVGIGQISSEVPQNLSASRPQDRQFILSSKKLLLSDSGFYLCAWSVRKGATGELFFGEGSRLTVL.

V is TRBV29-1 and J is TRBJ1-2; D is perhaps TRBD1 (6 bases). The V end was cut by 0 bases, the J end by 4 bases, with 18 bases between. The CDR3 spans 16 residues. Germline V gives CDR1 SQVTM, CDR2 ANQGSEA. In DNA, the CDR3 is TGCAGCGTTGAAGAATTGGGAATAGGGACAACCTATGGCTACACCTTC. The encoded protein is CSVEELGIGTTYGYTF.

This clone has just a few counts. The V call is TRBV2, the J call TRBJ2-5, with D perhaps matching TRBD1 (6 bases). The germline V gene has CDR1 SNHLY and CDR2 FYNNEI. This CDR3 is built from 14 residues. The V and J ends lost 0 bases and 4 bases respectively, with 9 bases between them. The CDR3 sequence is CASSEARRGETQYF. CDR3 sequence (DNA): TGTGCCAGCAGTGAAGCGCGCAGGGGAGAGACCCAGTACTTC.

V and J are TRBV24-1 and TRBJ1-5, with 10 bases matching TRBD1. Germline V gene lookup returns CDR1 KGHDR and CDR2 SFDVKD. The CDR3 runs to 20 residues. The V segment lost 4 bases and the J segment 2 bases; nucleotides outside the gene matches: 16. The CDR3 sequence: CATSDYVLGQGKGGNQPQHF. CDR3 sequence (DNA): TGTGCCACCAGTGACTACGTCCTGGGACAGGGGAAAGGGGGCAATCAGCCCCAGCATTTT.

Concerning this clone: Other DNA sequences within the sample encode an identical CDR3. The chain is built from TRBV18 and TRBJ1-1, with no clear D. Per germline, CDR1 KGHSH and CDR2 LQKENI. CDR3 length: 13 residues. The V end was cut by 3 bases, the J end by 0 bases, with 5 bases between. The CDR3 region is CASSPGLNTEAFF. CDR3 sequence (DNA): TGTGCCAGCTCACCCGGACTGAACACTGAAGCTTTCTTT. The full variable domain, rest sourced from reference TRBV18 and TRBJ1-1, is NAGVMQNPRHLVRRRGQEARLRCSPMKGHSHVYWYRQLPEEGLKFMVYLQKENIIDESGMPKERFSAEFPKEGPSILRIQQVVRGDSAAYFCASSPGLNTEAFFGQGTRLTVV.

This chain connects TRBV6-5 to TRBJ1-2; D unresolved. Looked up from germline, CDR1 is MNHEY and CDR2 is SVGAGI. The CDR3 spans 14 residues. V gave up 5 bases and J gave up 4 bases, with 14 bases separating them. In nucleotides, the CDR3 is TGTGCCAGCAGTAAGGACCCCTGGACCTATGGCTACACCTTC. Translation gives CASSKDPWTYGYTF.

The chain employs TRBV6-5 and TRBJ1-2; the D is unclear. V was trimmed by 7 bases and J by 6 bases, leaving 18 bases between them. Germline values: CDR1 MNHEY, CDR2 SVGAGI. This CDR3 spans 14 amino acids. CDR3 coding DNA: TGTGCCAGCAAGTCCCCCTCCAAAACTGATGGCTACACCTTC. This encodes CASKSPSKTDGYTF.

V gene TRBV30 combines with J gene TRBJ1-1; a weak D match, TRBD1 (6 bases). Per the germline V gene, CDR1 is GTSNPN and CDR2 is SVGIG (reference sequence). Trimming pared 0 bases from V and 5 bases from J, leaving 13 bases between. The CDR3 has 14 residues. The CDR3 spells CAWSVPGVGTEAFF. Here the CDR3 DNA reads TGTGCCTGGAGTGTACCAGGGGTAGGGACTGAAGCTTTCTTT.

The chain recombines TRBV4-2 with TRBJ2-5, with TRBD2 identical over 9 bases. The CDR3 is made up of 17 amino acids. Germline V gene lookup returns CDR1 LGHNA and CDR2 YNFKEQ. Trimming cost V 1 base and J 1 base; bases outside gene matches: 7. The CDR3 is CASSQGGLAGIQETQYF. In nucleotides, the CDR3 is TGTGCCAGCAGCCAAGGTGGTCTAGCGGGGATCCAAGAGACCCAGTACTTC.

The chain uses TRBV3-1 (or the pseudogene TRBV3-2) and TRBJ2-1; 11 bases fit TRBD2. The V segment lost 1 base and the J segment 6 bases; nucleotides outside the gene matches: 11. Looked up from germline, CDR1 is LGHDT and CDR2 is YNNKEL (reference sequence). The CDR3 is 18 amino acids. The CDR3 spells CASSQARPGLADLNEQFF. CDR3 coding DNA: TGTGCCAGCAGCCAAGCCCGGCCGGGACTAGCGGACCTCAATGAGCAGTTCTTC.